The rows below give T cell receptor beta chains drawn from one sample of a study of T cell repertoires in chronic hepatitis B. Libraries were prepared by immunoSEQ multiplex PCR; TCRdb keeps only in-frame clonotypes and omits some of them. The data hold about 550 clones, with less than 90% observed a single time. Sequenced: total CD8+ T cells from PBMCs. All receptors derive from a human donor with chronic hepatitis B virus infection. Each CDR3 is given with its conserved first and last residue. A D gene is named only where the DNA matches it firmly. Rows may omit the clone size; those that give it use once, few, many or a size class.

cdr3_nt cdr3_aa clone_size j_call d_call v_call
TGTGCCAGCAGCTCCGTAACCGGGACAGTAGTTTTTAACTATGGCTACACCTTC CASSSVTGTVVFNYGYTF NA TRBJ1-2 TRBD1 TRBV5-6
TGCGCCAGCAGCCAAGGAATGTCGAACACTGAAGCTTTCTTT CASSQGMSNTEAFF few TRBJ1-1 NA TRBV4-1
TGTGCCAGCAGCTTCTTGGCGGGGGGGCCGGATCGGGAGACCCAGTACTTC CASSFLAGGPDRETQYF NA TRBJ2-5 TRBD2 TRBV7-9
TGTGCCAGCAGCTTAGGGGCCTTATCCCACTCTGGGGCCAACGTCCTGACTTTC CASSLGALSHSGANVLTF once TRBJ2-6 NA TRBV13
TGCGCCAGCAGCCCGAGTCTCTCTGGAAACACCATATATTTT CASSPSLSGNTIYF NA TRBJ1-3 NA TRBV4-3
TGTGCCTGGGACCCTGTGGGATACCTTGGCTACACCTTC CAWDPVGYLGYTF NA TRBJ1-2 NA TRBV30
TGTGCCAGCAGGTGGACTAGCGGGAGGGTGGAGACCCAGTACTTC CASRWTSGRVETQYF NA TRBJ2-5 TRBD2 TRBV5-6
TGTGCCAGCAGCCCTCCTAATTCACCCCTCCACTTT CASSPPNSPLHF NA TRBJ1-6 NA TRBV9
TGCGCCAGCAGCTTGGAGACGGTAAATGAGCAGTTCTTC CASSLETVNEQFF NA TRBJ2-1 NA TRBV5-1
TGTGCCAGCAGTGAACAACAGGGCGCCTACAATGAGCAGTTCTTC CASSEQQGAYNEQFF NA TRBJ2-1 NA TRBV6-1
TGTGCCAGTAGAAACAGGGGAGGAACCACTGAAGCTTTCTTT CASRNRGGTTEAFF NA TRBJ1-1 TRBD1 TRBV19
TGCGCCAGCAGCTTAGAATTCGCCCAGACTAGCGGGGACCGGGGGACCCAGTACTTC CASSLEFAQTSGDRGTQYF NA TRBJ2-5 TRBD2 TRBV5-1
TGCGCCAGCAGCCAAGAGGCGCGGGGAGCCTATGGCTACACCTTC CASSQEARGAYGYTF NA TRBJ1-2 NA TRBV4-3
TGTGCCAGCAGCTTCCCTCGTTCGGCAGATACGCAGTATTTT CASSFPRSADTQYF NA TRBJ2-3 NA TRBV28
TGTGCCAGCTCTCGGACACCGAACACCGGGGAGCTGTTTTTT CASSRTPNTGELFF few TRBJ2-2 NA TRBV11-2
TGTGCCAGCAGCTGGGACCCGACACACTCTGGAAACACCATATATTTT CASSWDPTHSGNTIYF NA TRBJ1-3 NA TRBV7-9
TGTGCCTGGAGTGGAGGCTTTAATGAAAAACTGTTTTTT CAWSGGFNEKLFF few TRBJ1-4 NA TRBV30
TGTGCCAGCAGTTTCCCGACAGGGAACACTGAAGCTTTCTTT CASSFPTGNTEAFF NA TRBJ1-1 NA TRBV28
TGTGCCAGCAGTACACAGGGGGAGGGTGAAGCTTTCTTT CASSTQGEGEAFF NA TRBJ1-1 TRBD1 TRBV7-9
TGTGCCAGCAGTTACTTGGGGGTTCAAGAGACCCAGTACTTC CASSYLGVQETQYF NA TRBJ2-5 NA TRBV6-5
TGTGCCAGCAAAAGAGAGGGAACTGAAGCTTTCTTT CASKREGTEAFF once TRBJ1-1 NA TRBV6-1
TGCGCCAGCAGCCAGGCGACAGGGGGGCACACTGAAGCTTTCTTT CASSQATGGHTEAFF NA TRBJ1-1 TRBD1 TRBV4-3